This is a list of T cell receptor beta chains from one sample in a study of OX40 agonist ivuxolimab in advanced cancers. The table came from immunoSEQ multiplex PCR; TCRdb's copy has only in-frame clones and leaves some out. The sample holds tens of thousands of clones; 85% to 90% are singletons and the top ten take 45% to 55%. Sequences were derived from CD4+ or CD8+ T cells sorted from blood, sampled in a trial of the OX40 agonist ivuxolimab. All receptors derive from an adult with an advanced solid tumor such as melanoma, head and neck, liver or kidney cancer. Both conserved end residues are part of each CDR3. The order of the fields is V gene, clone size, D gene, J gene, CDR3 protein, CDR3 DNA. The D gene is left open where the match is weak. Size is omitted from some rows. Given values are once, few, many or a class for expanded clones.

v_call: TRBV9; clone_size: NA; d_call: NA; j_call: TRBJ1-1; cdr3_aa: CASSVEGTEAFF; cdr3_nt: TGTGCCAGCAGCGTAGAAGGAACTGAAGCTTTCTTT
v_call: TRBV28; clone_size: NA; d_call: TRBD2; j_call: TRBJ2-7; cdr3_aa: CASTSRTSETYEQYF; cdr3_nt: TGTGCCAGCACCTCCCGGACTAGCGAAACCTACGAGCAGTACTTC
v_call: TRBV27; clone_size: many; d_call: NA; j_call: TRBJ2-7; cdr3_aa: CASSLFRDGEQYF; cdr3_nt: TGTGCCAGCAGTTTATTCAGGGACGGCGAGCAGTACTTC
v_call: TRBV9; clone_size: NA; d_call: TRBD1; j_call: TRBJ2-7; cdr3_aa: CASSVYGTGVYEQYF; cdr3_nt: TGTGCCAGCAGCGTATACGGGACAGGGGTCTACGAGCAGTACTTC
v_call: TRBV27; clone_size: NA; d_call: NA; j_call: TRBJ2-3; cdr3_aa: CASSLGRGTDTQYF; cdr3_nt: TGTGCCAGCAGTTTGGGCAGGGGCACAGATACGCAGTATTTT
v_call: TRBV5-1; clone_size: few; d_call: TRBD2; j_call: TRBJ2-5; cdr3_aa: CASSLGLAGDPYQETQYF; cdr3_nt: TGCGCCAGCAGCCTCGGACTAGCGGGGGACCCGTACCAAGAGACCCAGTACTTC
v_call: TRBV27; clone_size: NA; d_call: NA; j_call: TRBJ2-7; cdr3_aa: CASSPTRDVQYF; cdr3_nt: TGTGCCAGCAGTCCCACCCGGGATGTGCAGTACTTC
v_call: TRBV27; clone_size: NA; d_call: NA; j_call: TRBJ2-5; cdr3_aa: CASSPPAGWEETQYF; cdr3_nt: TGTGCCAGCAGCCCCCCCGCAGGGTGGGAAGAGACCCAGTACTTC
v_call: TRBV2; clone_size: NA; d_call: NA; j_call: TRBJ1-2; cdr3_aa: CASTREGADNYGYTF; cdr3_nt: TGTGCCAGCACCCGGGAAGGGGCGGATAACTATGGCTACACCTTC
v_call: TRBV15; clone_size: NA; d_call: NA; j_call: TRBJ1-1; cdr3_aa: CATSSKGPTEAFF; cdr3_nt: TGTGCCACCAGCAGCAAGGGACCTACTGAAGCTTTCTTT
v_call: TRBV5-5; clone_size: NA; d_call: TRBD1; j_call: TRBJ2-7; cdr3_aa: CASSLEWTGGGSYEQYF; cdr3_nt: TGTGCCAGCAGCTTGGAGTGGACAGGGGGAGGATCCTACGAGCAGTACTTC
v_call: TRBV27; clone_size: NA; d_call: NA; j_call: TRBJ1-1; cdr3_aa: CASSPWVGQGTEAFF; cdr3_nt: TGTGCCAGCAGCCCCTGGGTTGGGCAGGGGACTGAAGCTTTCTTT
v_call: TRBV11-3; clone_size: once; d_call: NA; j_call: TRBJ2-1; cdr3_aa: CASSFRIGFNEQFF; cdr3_nt: TGTGCCAGCAGCTTTCGTATCGGATTCAATGAGCAGTTCTTC
v_call: TRBV10-3; clone_size: NA; d_call: TRBD1; j_call: TRBJ2-7; cdr3_aa: CAGRTGGEQYF; cdr3_nt: TGTGCCGGGCGGACAGGGGGCGAGCAGTACTTC
v_call: TRBV7-9; clone_size: NA; d_call: TRBD1; j_call: TRBJ2-5; cdr3_aa: CASSSGTGAFPNGETQYF; cdr3_nt: TGTGCCAGCAGCTCCGGGACAGGGGCCTTCCCCAATGGAGAGACCCAGTACTTC
v_call: TRBV7-8; clone_size: NA; d_call: TRBD2; j_call: TRBJ2-7; cdr3_aa: CASSSTGGEEYF; cdr3_nt: TGTGCCAGCAGCTCCACGGGGGGGGAAGAGTACTTC
v_call: TRBV11-2; clone_size: NA; d_call: NA; j_call: TRBJ1-2; cdr3_aa: CASSLRGTIVYGYTF; cdr3_nt: TGTGCCAGCAGCTTAAGAGGAACCATAGTCTATGGCTACACCTTC
v_call: TRBV9; clone_size: once; d_call: NA; j_call: TRBJ2-5; cdr3_aa: CASSVGGGTETQYF; cdr3_nt: TGTGCCAGCAGCGTAGGGGGGGGCACAGAGACCCAGTACTTC
v_call: TRBV27; clone_size: NA; d_call: NA; j_call: TRBJ2-2; cdr3_aa: CASTLGSGELFF; cdr3_nt: TGTGCCAGCACTCTTGGTTCCGGGGAGCTGTTTTTT
v_call: TRBV5-3; clone_size: once; d_call: NA; j_call: TRBJ2-7; cdr3_aa: CARSLSGYEQYF; cdr3_nt: TGTGCCAGAAGCTTGTCGGGGTACGAGCAGTACTTC
v_call: TRBV9; clone_size: NA; d_call: TRBD1; j_call: TRBJ1-1; cdr3_aa: CASSPNRGNTEAFF; cdr3_nt: TGTGCCAGCAGCCCCAACAGGGGGAACACTGAAGCTTTCTTT
v_call: TRBV7-9; clone_size: once; d_call: NA; j_call: TRBJ2-3; cdr3_aa: CASAGSLSTDTQYF; cdr3_nt: TGTGCCAGCGCGGGGAGTCTTAGCACAGATACGCAGTATTTT
v_call: TRBV7-8; clone_size: NA; d_call: NA; j_call: TRBJ2-2; cdr3_aa: CASSLGGAGELFF; cdr3_nt: TGTGCCAGCAGCTTAGGAGGGGCCGGGGAGCTGTTTTTT
v_call: TRBV10-3; clone_size: NA; d_call: NA; j_call: TRBJ1-3; cdr3_aa: CAISEGPGSAGNTIYF; cdr3_nt: TGTGCCATCAGTGAGGGTCCAGGGTCCGCTGGAAACACCATATATTTT
v_call: TRBV6-5; clone_size: NA; d_call: TRBD1; j_call: TRBJ1-1; cdr3_aa: CASSRGTEPEAFF; cdr3_nt: TGTGCCAGCAGTCGCGGGACAGAACCTGAAGCTTTCTTT
v_call: TRBV7-2; clone_size: once; d_call: NA; j_call: TRBJ1-5; cdr3_aa: CASSLLDHNQPQHF; cdr3_nt: TGTGCCAGCAGCTTATTGGATCACAATCAGCCCCAGCATTTT
v_call: TRBV9; clone_size: once; d_call: NA; j_call: TRBJ2-2; cdr3_aa: CASSPLGAAATGELFF; cdr3_nt: TGTGCCAGCAGCCCCCTGGGGGCCGCCGCCACCGGGGAGCTGTTTTTT
v_call: TRBV4-2; clone_size: few; d_call: NA; j_call: TRBJ1-1; cdr3_aa: CASSHDLNTEAFF; cdr3_nt: TGTGCCAGCAGCCATGACTTGAACACTGAAGCTTTCTTT
v_call: TRBV7-8; clone_size: once; d_call: NA; j_call: TRBJ2-5; cdr3_aa: CASSPSRLAQETQYF; cdr3_nt: TGTGCCAGCAGCCCGTCCCGGCTAGCCCAAGAGACCCAGTACTTC
v_call: TRBV9; clone_size: NA; d_call: TRBD2; j_call: TRBJ2-3; cdr3_aa: CASSVGGGGKNTQYF; cdr3_nt: TGTGCCAGCAGCGTAGGGGGCGGGGGTAAAAATACGCAGTATTTT
v_call: TRBV18; clone_size: NA; d_call: TRBD1; j_call: TRBJ1-1; cdr3_aa: CASSPGDRGATEAFF; cdr3_nt: TGTGCCAGCTCACCCGGGGACAGGGGGGCCACTGAAGCTTTCTTT
v_call: TRBV28; clone_size: NA; d_call: TRBD1; j_call: TRBJ2-7; cdr3_aa: CASSSETLTGISYEQYF; cdr3_nt: TGTGCCAGCAGTTCCGAGACTTTGACAGGGATCTCCTACGAGCAGTACTTC
v_call: TRBV15; clone_size: NA; d_call: TRBD1; j_call: TRBJ2-7; cdr3_aa: CATSSRTGGSLYEQYF; cdr3_nt: TGTGCCACCAGCTCTCGGACAGGTGGGTCCCTCTACGAGCAGTACTTC
v_call: TRBV28; clone_size: NA; d_call: NA; j_call: TRBJ1-3; cdr3_aa: CAINNGNTIYF; cdr3_nt: TGTGCCATTAATAATGGAAACACCATATATTTT
v_call: TRBV14; clone_size: NA; d_call: TRBD1; j_call: TRBJ1-6; cdr3_aa: CASSQEAGGSASHLHF; cdr3_nt: TGTGCCAGCAGCCAGGAAGCAGGGGGGTCCGCTTCCCATCTCCACTTT
v_call: TRBV29-1; clone_size: NA; d_call: TRBD2; j_call: TRBJ2-5; cdr3_aa: CSVEYPGRETQYF; cdr3_nt: TGCAGCGTTGAATATCCCGGGAGGGAGACCCAGTACTTC
v_call: TRBV6-5; clone_size: NA; d_call: NA; j_call: TRBJ2-3; cdr3_aa: CASSGRGADTDTQYF; cdr3_nt: TGTGCCAGCAGTGGACGGGGGGCCGACACAGATACGCAGTATTTT
v_call: TRBV19; clone_size: NA; d_call: TRBD1; j_call: TRBJ2-1; cdr3_aa: CASSDRADSYNEQFF; cdr3_nt: TGTGCCAGTAGTGACAGGGCCGACTCCTACAATGAGCAGTTCTTC
v_call: TRBV4-1; clone_size: NA; d_call: NA; j_call: TRBJ2-2; cdr3_aa: CASSQGVGVTGELFF; cdr3_nt: TGCGCCAGCAGCCAAGGTGTGGGTGTTACCGGGGAGCTGTTTTTT
v_call: TRBV19; clone_size: NA; d_call: NA; j_call: TRBJ2-7; cdr3_aa: CASSADTLAYEQYF; cdr3_nt: TGTGCCAGTAGTGCAGACACCCTCGCCTACGAGCAGTACTTC
v_call: TRBV7-6; clone_size: NA; d_call: NA; j_call: TRBJ1-1; cdr3_aa: CASSLAPVQGMNTEAFF; cdr3_nt: TGTGCCAGCAGCTTAGCCCCTGTACAGGGAATGAACACTGAAGCTTTCTTT
v_call: TRBV25-1; clone_size: NA; d_call: NA; j_call: TRBJ2-2; cdr3_aa: CASSPATTGELFF; cdr3_nt: TGTGCCAGCAGCCCCGCGACAACCGGGGAGCTGTTTTTT
v_call: TRBV4-1; clone_size: NA; d_call: NA; j_call: TRBJ2-3; cdr3_aa: CASSQAARGANTDTQYF; cdr3_nt: TGCGCCAGCAGCCAAGCCGCAAGGGGGGCCAACACAGATACGCAGTATTTT
v_call: TRBV4-1; clone_size: many; d_call: NA; j_call: TRBJ1-4; cdr3_aa: CASSPGTSTNEKLFF; cdr3_nt: TGCGCCAGCAGCCCCGGGACATCAACTAATGAAAAACTGTTTTTT
v_call: TRBV4-3; clone_size: NA; d_call: NA; j_call: TRBJ2-7; cdr3_aa: CASSQEPATYEQYF; cdr3_nt: TGCGCCAGCAGCCAAGAACCAGCCACCTACGAGCAGTACTTC
v_call: TRBV19; clone_size: NA; d_call: NA; j_call: TRBJ2-1; cdr3_aa: CASSLTATEQFF; cdr3_nt: TGTGCCAGTAGTTTAACAGCCACTGAGCAGTTCTTC
v_call: TRBV2; clone_size: few; d_call: NA; j_call: TRBJ2-2; cdr3_aa: CASSGTGELFF; cdr3_nt: TGTGCCAGCAGTGGCACCGGGGAGCTGTTTTTT
v_call: TRBV10-2; clone_size: NA; d_call: NA; j_call: TRBJ1-1; cdr3_aa: CASSGLSAFF; cdr3_nt: TGCGCCAGCAGTGGATTGTCGGCTTTCTTT
v_call: TRBV6-5; clone_size: NA; d_call: NA; j_call: TRBJ1-6; cdr3_aa: CASSLGTTSNSPLHF; cdr3_nt: TGTGCCAGCAGCTTGGGGACAACTAGTAATTCACCCCTCCACTTT
v_call: TRBV11-3; clone_size: NA; d_call: NA; j_call: TRBJ2-2; cdr3_aa: CASSSESGANTGELFF; cdr3_nt: TGTGCCAGCAGCTCGGAAAGCGGAGCGAACACCGGGGAGCTGTTTTTT
v_call: TRBV4-2; clone_size: NA; d_call: TRBD1; j_call: TRBJ2-7; cdr3_aa: CASSQDWGQGYHEQYF; cdr3_nt: TGTGCCAGCAGCCAAGATTGGGGACAGGGGTACCACGAGCAGTACTTC
v_call: TRBV4-1; clone_size: NA; d_call: NA; j_call: TRBJ2-3; cdr3_aa: CASSQEDTTDTQYF; cdr3_nt: TGCGCCAGCAGCCAAGAGGACACCACAGATACGCAGTATTTT
v_call: TRBV11-2; clone_size: NA; d_call: TRBD1; j_call: TRBJ1-4; cdr3_aa: CASMSRDRVQGEKLFF; cdr3_nt: TGTGCCAGCATGTCCCGGGACAGGGTCCAGGGTGAAAAACTGTTTTTT
v_call: TRBV4-2; clone_size: NA; d_call: NA; j_call: TRBJ2-7; cdr3_aa: CASSQSDYEQYF; cdr3_nt: TGTGCCAGCAGCCAATCTGACTACGAGCAGTACTTC
v_call: TRBV27; clone_size: medium-sized; d_call: TRBD1; j_call: TRBJ2-3; cdr3_aa: CASSLYQGQTDTQYF; cdr3_nt: TGTGCCAGCAGTTTGTATCAGGGACAGACAGATACGCAGTATTTT
v_call: TRBV4-3; clone_size: NA; d_call: NA; j_call: TRBJ1-4; cdr3_aa: CASSQDSNEKLFF; cdr3_nt: TGCGCCAGCAGCCAAGACAGTAATGAAAAACTGTTTTTT
v_call: TRBV14; clone_size: NA; d_call: NA; j_call: TRBJ2-2; cdr3_aa: CASSLGQFAAGELFF; cdr3_nt: TGTGCCAGCAGCCTTGGACAGTTTGCCGCCGGGGAGCTGTTTTTT